Shown below are 8 T cell receptor beta chains from a single sample sequenced in a study of human T cells and chemical hapten exposure. Via MiXCR, TCRdb re-called the RACE reads, giving one row per CDR3 protein. This table has under 120,000 distinct CDR3 sequences, roughly 11% appearing once. Indicated time point: patch test 1, 2 weeks after DPC sensitization. Treatment described: therapeutic diphenylcyclopropenone sensitization with weekly scalp DPC. Sequences were derived from whole blood, sampled in connection with sensitization to the hapten diphenylcyclopropenone (DPC). The receptors originated from a woman aged 40 to 50 with alopecia areata. Some clones in this sample may be carry-over from other donors' samples.

This clonotype was seen repeatedly, ten times or more. J is TRBJ1-1 and V is TRBV7-8; D gene unclear. CDR3 length equals 16 residues. V was cut by 5 bases and J by 6 bases, with 22 bases left in between. Looked up from germline, CDR1 is SGHVS and CDR2 is FQNEAQ. The CDR3, as DNA: TGTGCCAGCAGCCCCCCGGGTACCCGCAGCATTGCTGAAGCTTTCTTT. Protein sequence: CASSPPGTRSIAEAFF. Together with reference TRBV7-8 and TRBJ1-1, the CDR3 gives the full variable domain: GAGVSQSPRYKVAKRGQDVALRCDPISGHVSLFWYQQALGQGPEFLTYFQNEAQLDKSGLPSDRFFAERPEGSVSTLKIQRTQQEDSAVYLCASSPPGTRSIAEAFFGQGTRLTVV.

Concerning this clonotype itself: A much more abundant neighbour one base away suggests this may be a read error. The chain combines TRBV12-3 or TRBV12-4 with TRBJ2-2; D ambiguous. Trimming shortened V by 5 bases and J by 4 bases, and 14 bases separated the two germline ends. CDR3 length: 15 residues. This CDR3 is CASSSPLYPTGELFF. In DNA, the CDR3 is TGTGCCAGCAGTAGTCCCCTCTACCCCACCGGGGAGCTGTTTTTT.

With respect to this clonotype: As the CDR3 is not closed by the conserved phenylalanine or tryptophan, this likely results from a read error. The rearrangement joins TRBV27 to TRBJ2-1; 8 nucleotides match TRBD1. Germline V lookup: CDR1 MNHEY, CDR2 SMNVEV (reference sequence). V gave up 8 bases and J gave up 5 bases; unmatched junction bases: 2. The CDR3 totals 12 residues. The CDR3 bases are TGTGCCAGCCAGACAGGGGACAATGAGCAGTTCTCC. The encoded protein is CASQTGDNEQFS.

V usage is TRBV7-9 and J usage is TRBJ1-6, with D perhaps matching TRBD1 (6 bases). Trimming took off 4 bases at V and 10 bases at J, with 14 bases between the two ends. Germline V gene lookup returns CDR1 SEHNR and CDR2 FQNEAQ (reference sequence). This CDR3 contains 14 residues. The CDR3 DNA sequence: TGTGCCAGCAGCTCCACAGGGTTCACCTCACCCCTCCACTTT. It translates to CASSSTGFTSPLHF.

The chain combines TRBV18 with TRBJ2-1; 7 nucleotides agree with TRBD2. CDR3 length equals 13 residues. The V segment lost 9 bases and the J segment 9 bases; nucleotides outside the gene matches: 11. CDR1 and CDR2 from the germline V gene are KGHSH and LQKENI. In nucleotides, the CDR3 is TGTGCCAGTGCCGAGCGGGGAGGAGGTGAGCAGTTCTTC. It yields the protein CASAERGGGEQFF. The variable domain in full, completed from reference TRBV18 and TRBJ2-1, reads NAGVMQNPRHLVRRRGQEARLRCSPMKGHSHVYWYRQLPEEGLKFMVYLQKENIIDESGMPKERFSAEFPKEGPSILRIQQVVRGDSAAYFCASAERGGGEQFFGPGTRLTVL.

The V gene is TRBV3-1, the J gene TRBJ1-1; D gene unclear. The germline V gene encodes CDR1 LGHDT and CDR2 YNNKEL (reference sequence). The CDR3 loop spans 13 amino acids. V gave up 5 bases and J gave up 1 base, with 8 bases separating them. The CDR3 nucleotides are TGTGCCAGCAGCAGAAAAGGGAACACTGAAGCTTTCTTT. This encodes CASSRKGNTEAFF.

A word on this clonotype: Mismatch with germline at one junction end may stem from a read error. This sequence joins TRBV12-3 or TRBV12-4 and TRBJ1-1; TRBD1 aligns across 8 bases. The CDR3 extends over 12 amino acids. CDR3 amino acids: CASSQLRGRENF. Written as DNA, the CDR3 is TGTGCCAGCAGCCAGCTCAGGGGGCGGGAAAACTTT.

The gene calls are TRBV7-2 and TRBJ2-1; D unclear. The germline V gene has CDR1 SGHTA and CDR2 FQGNSA. The V and J ends lost 4 bases and 5 bases respectively, with 12 bases between them. This CDR3 contains 14 residues. This chain's CDR3 is CASSSPNIHNEQFF. The CDR3 DNA follows: TGTGCCAGCAGCTCCCCGAATATCCACAATGAGCAGTTCTTC.